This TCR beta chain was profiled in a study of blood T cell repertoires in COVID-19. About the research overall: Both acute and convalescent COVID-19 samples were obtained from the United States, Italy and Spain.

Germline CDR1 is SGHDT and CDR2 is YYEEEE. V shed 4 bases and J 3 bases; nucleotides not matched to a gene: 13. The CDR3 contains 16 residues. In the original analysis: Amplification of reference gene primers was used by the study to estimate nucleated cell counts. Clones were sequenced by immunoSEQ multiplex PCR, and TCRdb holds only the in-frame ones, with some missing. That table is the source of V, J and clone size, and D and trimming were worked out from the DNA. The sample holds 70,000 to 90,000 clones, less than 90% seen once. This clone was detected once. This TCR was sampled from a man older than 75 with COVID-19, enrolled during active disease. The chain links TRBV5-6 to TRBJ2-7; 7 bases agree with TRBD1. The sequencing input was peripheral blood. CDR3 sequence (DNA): TGTGCCAGCAGCCCCCGTGGGACAGCTCCCCACTACGAGCAGTACTTC. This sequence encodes CASSPRGTAPHYEQYF.